What follows are 30 T cell receptor beta chains derived from one specimen sequenced in a study of technical replicates of blood from several donors (dated by TCRdb to about 2017). Libraries were prepared through the immunoSEQ multiplex PCR assay. The immuneACCESS repertoire file appears here via TCRdb, limited to in-frame rearrangements. These files lack a portion of the clones; in checked studies, under half of the deficit traces to unresolved V genes, and the cause of the others is not known. In this sample the table shows tens of thousands of clones, about 97% of which occur a single time. The ten largest clones take up under 0.3% of the sample. Source material: T cells isolated from PBMCs. Every receptor here comes from a human donor in good health.

The CDR3 DNA follows: TGCGCCAGCAGCCAAGGTCCGGGAAGGTCAGATACGCAGTATTTT. Protein sequence: CASSQGPGRSDTQYF. J is TRBJ2-3 and V is TRBV4-1, with a weak D call TRBD2 (5 bases). Germline loops: CDR1 MGHRA, CDR2 YSYEKL. V dropped 1 base and J dropped 4 bases, with 12 bases sitting between them. This CDR3 has 15 amino acids.

The CDR3 DNA sequence: TGTGCCAGCAGTGGGGGTCAGGGATCCTACAATGAGCAGTTCTTC. Translation: CASSGGQGSYNEQFF. This chain joins TRBV6-1 and TRBJ2-1; perhaps TRBD1 as D (5 bases). Germline CDR1 reads MNHNS; CDR2 reads SASEGT. The CDR3 is 15 residues long. V gave up 4 bases and J gave up 1 base, with 11 bases separating them.

The gene calls are TRBV10-3 and TRBJ1-5, with D possibly matching TRBD1 (6 bases). V lost 4 bases, J lost 5 bases, and 9 bases lay in between. Germline values: CDR1 ENHRY, CDR2 SYGVKD. The length of the CDR3 is 13 residues. Here the CDR3 DNA reads TGTGCCATCAGTGGGACAGAATATCAGCCCCAGCATTTT. Translated, it gives CAISGTEYQPQHF.

This clone was seen once. V usage is TRBV6-5 and J usage is TRBJ2-7; no clear D. Germline lookup yields CDR1 MNHEY and CDR2 SVGAGI. The V end lost 5 bases, the J end lost 8 bases, and 13 bases lay between the germline ends. The CDR3 runs 12 residues. CDR3 nucleotide sequence: TGTGCCAGCAGTCCACCTAGTCCCCAGCAGTACTTC. Its translation: CASSPPSPQQYF.

This chain uses TRBV6-6 with TRBJ2-7; D uncertain. V gave up 6 bases and J gave up 6 bases, with 15 bases separating them. Germline V gives CDR1 MNHNY, CDR2 SVGAGI (reference sequence). The CDR3 is 13 amino acids. Here the CDR3 DNA reads TGTGCCAGCAGCCTAGTGGAGCAGCTCGAGCAGTACTTC. Translating gives CASSLVEQLEQYF.

V and J are TRBV30 and TRBJ1-5; D is ambiguous. The CDR3 has 14 amino acids. V was shortened by 2 bases and J by 0 bases, with 8 bases between the two germline ends. Germline V gene lookup returns CDR1 GTSNPN and CDR2 SVGIG (reference sequence). CDR3 loop: CAWSRTDSNQPQHF. CDR3 coding DNA: TGTGCCTGGAGTCGAACAGATAGCAATCAGCCCCAGCATTTT. The whole variable domain, filled in from reference TRBV30 and TRBJ1-5, reads SQTIHQWPATLVQPVGSPLSLECTVEGTSNPNLYWYRQAAGRGLQLLFYSVGIGQISSEVPQNLSASRPQDRQFILSSKKLLLSDSGFYLCAWSRTDSNQPQHFGDGTRLSIL.

The rearrangement joins TRBV6-5 to TRBJ2-7, with a weak D call TRBD2 (5 bases). CDR1 MNHEY and CDR2 SVGAGI come from the germline V gene. The CDR3 totals 14 residues. V was pared by 0 bases and J by 1 base, with 7 bases between. In DNA form, the CDR3 reads TGTGCCAGCAGTTACTCCGGGGAATCCTACGAGCAGTACTTC. It translates to CASSYSGESYEQYF.

The V gene is TRBV2, the J gene TRBJ1-4; 9 positions match TRBD1. The germline gives CDR1 SNHLY, CDR2 FYNNEI. V lost 5 bases, J lost 1 base, and 14 bases stayed unmatched. This CDR3 region has 19 residues. In nucleotides, the CDR3 is TGTGCCAGCAGTTCCCCCGGGACAGGGAGGATAATAACTAATGAAAAACTGTTTTTT. This codes for CASSSPGTGRIITNEKLFF.

This chain uses TRBV6-5 with TRBJ2-3; tentatively, D is TRBD2 (5 bases). Looked up from germline, CDR1 is MNHEY and CDR2 is SVGAGI. Deletions cut 3 bases from V and 2 bases from J, with 9 bases between. CDR3 size: 14 residues. The CDR3 loop reads CASSYSSHTDTQYF. CDR3 in DNA: TGTGCCAGCAGTTATTCTAGCCACACAGATACGCAGTATTTT.

This chain joins TRBV30 and TRBJ2-7; D not certain. The germline V and J ends were trimmed by 2 bases and 3 bases, with 17 bases remaining between them. The CDR3 totals 15 residues. Per germline, CDR1 GTSNPN and CDR2 SVGIG (reference sequence). CDR3 region: CAWSPPGVGFYEQYF. The CDR3 bases are TGTGCCTGGAGTCCCCCCGGAGTCGGTTTCTACGAGCAGTACTTC.

V is TRBV7-3 and J is TRBJ2-1; D is perhaps TRBD1 (6 bases). V lost 3 bases and J lost 7, with 16 bases in between. The CDR3 has 15 amino acids. Germline CDR1 reads SGHTA; CDR2 reads FQGTGA. The CDR3 is CASSLFRTADNEQFF. CDR3 bases: TGTGCCAGCAGCTTGTTCCGGACAGCGGATAATGAGCAGTTCTTC.

This sequence joins TRBV29-1 and TRBJ2-7; 9 bases are a match to TRBD1. The CDR3 spans 14 residues. Germline assignment: CDR1 SQVTM and CDR2 ANQGSEA. Trimming at V came to 1 base and at J to 0 bases, leaving 1 base not matched to a gene. The CDR3 here is CSVEATGGSYEQYF. CDR3 in DNA: TGCAGCGTTGAAGCGACAGGGGGCTCCTACGAGCAGTACTTC.

The chain is built from TRBV30 and TRBJ1-1; D ambiguous. Deletions cut 1 base from V and 11 bases from J, with 11 bases between. Germline V gene sequence: CDR1 GTSNPN, CDR2 SVGIG (reference sequence). The CDR3 sequence is 11 residues long. The CDR3 nucleotides are TGTGCCTGGAGTGGCGGTCTGTTGGCTTTCTTT. It translates to CAWSGGLLAFF.

This chain uses TRBV15 with TRBJ2-1; 9 bases match TRBD1. Germline V lookup: CDR1 LNHNV, CDR2 YYDKDF (reference sequence). This CDR3 has 17 residues. The V segment lost 5 bases and the J segment 1 base; nucleotides outside the gene matches: 9. The CDR3 sequence is CATSGPGTGRSYNEQFF. CDR3 DNA: TGTGCCACCAGCGGGCCAGGGACAGGGAGGTCCTACAATGAGCAGTTCTTC.

V usage is TRBV25-1 and J usage is TRBJ1-1; no reliable D call. Trimming left V 3 bases short and J 5 bases short, with 10 bases between. CDR1 and CDR2 (germline): MGHDK, SYGVNS. The CDR3 spans 13 residues. The CDR3 nucleotides are TGTGCCAGCAGTGACATAGGGAGGACTGAAGCTTTCTTT. Amino acids: CASSDIGRTEAFF.

This rearrangement joins TRBV7-3 to TRBJ2-2; D unresolved. CDR3 size: 12 residues. V dropped 5 bases and J dropped 3 bases, with 4 bases sitting between them. The germline CDR1 and CDR2 sequences are SGHTA and FQGTGA. The CDR3 loop reads CASSPDTGELFF. Here the CDR3 DNA reads TGTGCCAGCAGCCCCGACACCGGGGAGCTGTTTTTT.

V gene TRBV30 combines with J gene TRBJ2-7, with 7 bases aligning to TRBD1. After removal of 5 bases from V and 3 bases from J, the junction contained 1 base not matched to a gene. Germline V gene sequence: CDR1 GTSNPN, CDR2 SVGIG (reference sequence). CDR3 length: 11 residues. CDR3 sequence: CAWGTDYEQYF. The CDR3 DNA is TGTGCCTGGGGGACAGACTACGAGCAGTACTTC. The full variable domain, its missing parts supplied by reference TRBV30 and TRBJ2-7, is SQTIHQWPATLVQPVGSPLSLECTVEGTSNPNLYWYRQAAGRGLQLLFYSVGIGQISSEVPQNLSASRPQDRQFILSSKKLLLSDSGFYLCAWGTDYEQYFGPGTRLTVT.

The chain joins TRBV5-1 to TRBJ1-1; no firm D call. CDR3 length: 14 residues. Germline CDR1 SGHRS, CDR2 YFSETQ. Between the trimmed V and J ends, which lost 1 base and 0 bases, there was a span of 7 bases. The CDR3 nucleotides are TGCGCCAGCAGCTTGTCGGCGGTGAACACTGAAGCTTTCTTT. Translation: CASSLSAVNTEAFF.

The gene calls are TRBV7-8 and TRBJ2-7; D is possibly TRBD2 (6 bases). This CDR3 has 15 amino acids. Germline V CDR1 and CDR2: SGHVS, FQNEAQ. The V and J ends lost 1 base and 2 bases respectively, with 12 bases between them. The CDR3 coding sequence is TGTGCCAGCAGCTTAGTGTCTAGCGACACCTACGAGCAGTACTTC. This encodes CASSLVSSDTYEQYF.

This chain uses TRBV25-1 with TRBJ2-1, with D possibly matching TRBD1 (7 bases). The V end was cut by 8 bases, the J end by 3 bases, with 17 bases between. The CDR3 runs 15 residues. Looked up from germline, CDR1 is MGHDK and CDR2 is SYGVNS. The CDR3 loop reads CASHYQGGLYNEQFF. In DNA form, the CDR3 reads TGTGCCAGCCACTATCAGGGGGGACTCTACAATGAGCAGTTCTTC.

This clone is a singleton in its sample. The rearrangement links TRBV30 to TRBJ2-7; D call uncertain. The length of the CDR3 is 12 residues. Per the germline V gene, CDR1 is GTSNPN and CDR2 is SVGIG (reference sequence). V shed 1 base and J shed 2 bases, with 6 bases lying between them. This CDR3 is CAWSDSTYEQYF. The CDR3 DNA reads as TGTGCCTGGAGTGACAGCACCTACGAGCAGTACTTC.

This chain uses TRBV4-1 with TRBJ2-3, with TRBD2 matching 15 bases. Germline CDR1 and CDR2: MGHRA and YSYEKL. V shed 0 bases and J 8 bases; nucleotides not matched to a gene: 15. CDR3 length: 20 amino acids. This chain's CDR3 is CASSQEVTGGLAGGLATQYF. DNA of the CDR3: TGCGCCAGCAGCCAAGAAGTAACGGGGGGACTAGCGGGAGGTCTAGCTACGCAGTATTTT.

The rearrangement links TRBV11-1 to TRBJ2-3; 7 nucleotides match TRBD2. The CDR3 spans 16 residues. V gave up 1 base and J gave up 2 bases; unmatched junction bases: 6. Germline V lookup: CDR1 SGHAT, CDR2 FQDESV (reference sequence). The CDR3 region is CASSLVGGGSTDTQYF. The CDR3 DNA reads as TGTGCCAGCAGCTTAGTTGGGGGGGGGTCCACAGATACGCAGTATTTT.

This clone is a singleton in its sample. This chain links TRBV6-5 with TRBJ2-3; 11 bases agree with TRBD2. The V and J ends lost 5 bases and 2 bases, in that order; junction bases with no gene match: 3. CDR1 and CDR2 (germline): MNHEY, SVGAGI. The CDR3 covers 15 residues. The CDR3: CASSRTSGFTDTQYF. In DNA form, the CDR3 reads TGTGCCAGCAGTCGGACTAGCGGGTTCACAGATACGCAGTATTTT.

This chain connects TRBV7-8 to TRBJ1-2; D is possibly TRBD1 (5 bases). Per the germline V gene, CDR1 is SGHVS and CDR2 is FQNEAQ. The CDR3 is 13 amino acids. Trimming cost V 3 bases and J 0 bases, with 5 bases left between them. Here the CDR3 DNA reads TGTGCCAGCAGCTTGACAGCTAACTATGGCTACACCTTC. It encodes CASSLTANYGYTF.

V and J are TRBV12-5 and TRBJ2-7, with D uncertain. The CDR3 runs to 13 residues. The ends were cut back, 0 bases at V and 3 bases at J, with 6 bases in the middle. From germline, CDR1 is LGHNT and CDR2 FRNRAP. The CDR3 sequence is CASGLVHDYEQYF. The CDR3 DNA reads as TGTGCTAGTGGTTTGGTACACGACTACGAGCAGTACTTC.

The chain links TRBV7-9 to TRBJ2-7; D gene unclear. The CDR3 totals 12 residues. The ends were cut back, 3 bases at V and 4 bases at J, with 7 bases in the middle. Per the germline V gene, CDR1 is SEHNR and CDR2 is FQNEAQ (reference sequence). CDR3 nucleotide sequence: TGTGCCAGCAGCTTCACTTCATACGAGCAGTACTTC. Its translation is CASSFTSYEQYF. Using reference TRBV7-9 and TRBJ2-7 for the parts outside the CDR3, the full variable domain is DTGVSQNPRHKITKRGQNVTFRCDPISEHNRLYWYRQTLGQGPEFLTYFQNEAQLEKSRLLSDRFSAERPKGSFSTLEIQRTEQGDSAMYLCASSFTSYEQYFGPGTRLTVT.

V usage is TRBV27 and J usage is TRBJ1-2; a weak D match, TRBD1 (5 bases). V lost 2 bases to trimming and J lost 6 bases, with 10 bases between them. The germline CDR1 and CDR2 sequences are MNHEY and SMNVEV (reference sequence). The CDR3 totals 13 residues. CDR3 sequence (DNA): TGTGCCAGCAGTTTAGCAGGGATAGATGGCTACACCTTC. Translating gives CASSLAGIDGYTF.

The chain couples TRBV29-1 to TRBJ1-4; possibly TRBD1 for D (5 bases). The CDR3 extends over 14 amino acids. V was cut by 6 bases and J by 1 base, with 12 bases left in between. Germline V CDR1 and CDR2: SQVTM, ANQGSEA. This CDR3 is CSVAPGETNEKLFF. The CDR3 DNA follows: TGCAGCGTAGCCCCGGGGGAAACTAATGAAAAACTGTTTTTT.

The CDR3 region is CASTREEAYSNQPQHF. The CDR3 DNA follows: TGTGCCAGCACCCGGGAGGAGGCCTATAGCAATCAGCCCCAGCATTTT. The chain links TRBV28 to TRBJ1-5; D remains unclear. Trimming shortened V by 7 bases and J by 0 bases, and 16 bases separated the two germline ends. CDR3 length equals 16 residues. Per germline, CDR1 MDHEN and CDR2 SYDVKM. Using reference TRBV28 and TRBJ1-5 for the parts outside the CDR3, the full variable domain is DVKVTQSSRYLVKRTGEKVFLECVQDMDHENMFWYRQDPGLGLRLIYFSYDVKMKEKGDIPEGYSVSREKKERFSLILESASTNQTSMYLCASTREEAYSNQPQHFGDGTRLSIL.